Here is one T cell receptor beta chain with its context. Its antigen is not identified. The sample belongs to a study of blood T cells in healthy people across ages. General study findings and limits: Naive and antigen-experienced cells could not be conclusively compared, given unsorted PBMCs. Observed TCR beta diversity per million T cells went down as age went up. This fall followed a roughly linear course with age.

CDR3 size: 13 residues. Per the germline V gene, CDR1 is SQVTM and CDR2 is ANQGSEA. V lost 4 bases and J lost 0, with 7 bases in between. With a J-beta primer mix and a sample-barcoded 5' primer, a second PCR ran roughly 7 to 11 cycles. TCRdb analysed the 5' RACE reads with MiXCR anew, one entry per CDR3 protein. The data contain over 1,500,000 distinct CDR3 sequences, about 50% of them singletons. Healthy Caucasian individuals from Russia aged about 6 to 90 were enrolled as donors. For every donor, a draw yielded around 10 milliliters of peripheral blood. The sample comprised blood. The origin of this receptor is a middle-aged woman in good health. This sequence joins TRBV29-1 and TRBJ1-5; no definite D call. For the CDR3, the DNA is TGCAGCGTTGGTCGAGATAGCAATCAGCCCCAGCATTTT. Translating gives CSVGRDSNQPQHF. Full variable domain (rest looked up from reference TRBV29-1 and TRBJ1-5): SAVISQKPSRDICQRGTSLTIQCQVDSQVTMMFWYRQQPGQSLTLIATANQGSEATYESGFVIDKFPISRPNLTFSTLTVSNMSPEDSSIYLCSVGRDSNQPQHFGDGTRLSIL.